These 14 T cell receptor beta chains came from one sample sequenced in a study of T cell repertoires in cytomegalovirus infection. TCRdb re-derived calls from the reads in MiXCR, one entry per CDR3 protein. The sample carries more than 150,000 distinct CDR3 sequences, roughly 19% recorded once. Sequenced sample: PBMCs. Every receptor here comes from a human donor in good health (CMV status not recorded). Some clones in this sample may be carry-over from other donors' samples.

The chain uses TRBV28 and TRBJ1-2, with D possibly TRBD1 on 5 matching bases. Germline CDR1 and CDR2: MDHEN and SYDVKM. Trimming removed 6 bases at V and 2 bases at J, with 19 bases between. The CDR3 has 16 residues. The CDR3 loop is CASSPPEERGNYGYTF. CDR3 nucleotides: TGTGCCAGCAGCCCTCCGGAGGAGAGGGGAAACTATGGCTACACCTTC.

The chain carries TRBV5-4 and TRBJ1-2; 8 bases agree with TRBD1. Germline V gives CDR1 SGHNT, CDR2 YYREEE (reference sequence). This CDR3 contains 14 residues. Trimming cost V 0 bases and J 6 bases; bases outside gene matches: 4. CDR3: CASSLDRGGDGYTF. The CDR3 region has the DNA TGTGCCAGCAGCTTGGACAGGGGGGGAGATGGCTACACCTTC.

This chain uses TRBV5-1 with TRBJ2-7, with D perhaps given as TRBD1 or TRBD2 (6 bases each). Trimming took off 3 bases at V and 5 bases at J, with 24 bases between the two ends. Germline values: CDR1 SGHRS, CDR2 YFSETQ. The CDR3 contains 17 residues. As DNA, the CDR3 is TGCGCCAGCAGCTCAAAACCGACAGGCGGCGGGGTCCACGAGCAGTACTTC. This codes for CASSSKPTGGGVHEQYF.

This chain connects TRBV7-3 to TRBJ2-2; 9 nucleotides line up with TRBD2. Trimming at V came to 5 bases and at J to 4 bases, leaving 8 bases not matched to a gene. Germline CDR1 and CDR2: SGHTA and FQGTGA. CDR3 length: 16 amino acids. The CDR3 bases are TGTGCCAGCAGCCAACCTAGCGGGACGGGCACCGGGGAGCTGTTTTTT. The encoded protein is CASSQPSGTGTGELFF.

This clonotype was picked up many times. This chain joins TRBV25-1 and TRBJ1-5; 7 nucleotides match TRBD1. Germline V gene data show CDR1 as MGHDK and CDR2 as SYGVNS. The J segment lost 1 base and the V segment lost 4 bases, leaving 7 bases of the junction unmatched. The CDR3 is 16 amino acids. CDR3 residues: CASSGQGEMSNQPQHF. For the CDR3, the DNA is TGTGCCAGCAGTGGCCAGGGGGAGATGAGCAATCAGCCCCAGCATTTT.

This clonotype was seen many times. This chain joins TRBV7-2 and TRBJ2-2; 7 nucleotides align to TRBD1. J lost 4 bases, V lost 2 bases, and 10 bases had no gene match. CDR3 length equals 17 residues. Germline-derived CDR1 and CDR2 are SGHTA and FQGNSA. The CDR3 here is CASSLTSGTDVTGELFF. CDR3 bases: TGTGCCAGCAGCTTAACCTCCGGGACAGATGTCACCGGGGAGCTGTTTTTT.

CDR3 coding DNA: TGTGCCTGGAGTGTAGGCCCGGGCTACACCTTC. Amino acids: CAWSVGPGYTF. The rearrangement links TRBV30 to TRBJ1-2, with D hard to call. The CDR3 totals 11 residues. Between the trimmed V and J ends, which lost 0 bases and 8 bases, there was a span of 7 bases. The germline V gene encodes CDR1 GTSNPN and CDR2 SVGIG (reference sequence).

This clonotype was counted between two and nine times. The rearrangement links TRBV7-9 to TRBJ2-5; D is unclear. The V end was cut by 6 bases, the J end by 10 bases, with 15 bases between. Germline lookup yields CDR1 SEHNR and CDR2 FQNEAQ (reference sequence). This CDR3 has 12 residues. In nucleotides, the CDR3 is TGTGCCAGCAGTCCAGGCCTATCCGACCAGTACTTC. Protein product: CASSPGLSDQYF.

This chain connects TRBV5-4 to TRBJ2-1; the D gene is possibly TRBD1 (6 bases). V was pared by 2 bases and J by 2 bases, with 11 bases between. CDR1 and CDR2 (germline): SGHNT, YYREEE (reference sequence). The CDR3 spans 15 residues. CDR3 region: CASSFRDNPYNEQFF. The CDR3 nucleotides are TGTGCCAGCAGCTTTCGGGACAACCCCTACAATGAGCAGTTCTTC.

In this sample, this clonotype turned up many times. The rearrangement links TRBV12-3 or TRBV12-4 to TRBJ2-2; D may be TRBD2 (6 bases). V dropped 3 bases and J dropped 3 bases, with 17 bases sitting between them. This CDR3 spans 17 amino acids. CDR3 DNA sequence: TGTGCCAGCAGTTTCCTCCCCGGGACTCTTTACACCGGGGAGCTGTTTTTT. It is translated as CASSFLPGTLYTGELFF.

There are many counts of this clonotype. V usage is TRBV7-9 and J usage is TRBJ2-1; 9 bases agree with TRBD2. After removal of 0 bases from V and 1 base from J, the junction contained 1 base not matched to a gene. This CDR3 has 16 residues. Germline V CDR1 and CDR2: SEHNR, FQNEAQ (reference sequence). The CDR3 reads CASSLALAGSYNEQFF. CDR3 sequence (DNA): TGTGCCAGCAGCTTAGCGCTAGCGGGGTCCTACAATGAGCAGTTCTTC.

This clonotype was counted a few times. The chain carries TRBV27 and TRBJ2-7; 10 nucleotides line up with TRBD2. The CDR3 consists of 16 residues. The V gene end was trimmed by 0 bases and the J gene end by 3 bases; junction bases not matched to a gene: 5. From germline, CDR1 is MNHEY and CDR2 SMNVEV (reference sequence). For the CDR3, the DNA is TGTGCCAGCAGTTTATCGAGGACTAGCGGTTTCTACGAGCAGTACTTC. Residues: CASSLSRTSGFYEQYF.

Ten or more counts support this clonotype. This chain links TRBV7-3 with TRBJ1-1; D ambiguous. There are 13 residues in the CDR3. V gave up 5 bases and J gave up 0 bases, with 7 bases separating them. Germline V gene sequence: CDR1 SGHTA, CDR2 FQGTGA. CDR3 amino acids: CASSMSVNTEAFF. CDR3 coding DNA: TGTGCCAGCAGCATGTCGGTGAACACTGAAGCTTTCTTT.

In regard to this clonotype: A much larger clone lies a single base off, so this may be a read error. The CDR3 does not end in the conserved phenylalanine or tryptophan, so this is likely a read error. The chain has TRBV12-3 or TRBV12-4 and TRBJ2-5; 11 positions match TRBD1. V lost 6 bases, J lost 4 bases, and 7 bases stayed unmatched. The CDR3 is 15 amino acids. For the CDR3, the DNA is TGTGCCAGCAGCCTGGGACAGGGGGTTTCAGAGACCCAGTACTCC. It translates to CASSLGQGVSETQYS.